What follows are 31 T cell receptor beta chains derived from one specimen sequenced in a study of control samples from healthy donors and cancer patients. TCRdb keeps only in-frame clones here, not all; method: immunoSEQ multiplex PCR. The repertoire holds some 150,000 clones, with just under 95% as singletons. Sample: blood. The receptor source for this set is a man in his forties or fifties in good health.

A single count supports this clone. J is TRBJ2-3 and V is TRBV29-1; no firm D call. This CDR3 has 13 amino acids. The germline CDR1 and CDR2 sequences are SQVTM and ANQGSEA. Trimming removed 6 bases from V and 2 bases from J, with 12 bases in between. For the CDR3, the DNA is TGCAGCGTCCATGGACGGTTCACAGATACGCAGTATTTT. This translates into CSVHGRFTDTQYF.

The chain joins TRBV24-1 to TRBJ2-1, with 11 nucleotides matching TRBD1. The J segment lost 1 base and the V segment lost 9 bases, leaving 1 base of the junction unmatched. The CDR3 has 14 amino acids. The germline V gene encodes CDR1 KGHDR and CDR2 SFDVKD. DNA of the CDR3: TGTGCCACCGGGACAGGGGGGTCCTACAATGAGCAGTTCTTC. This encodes CATGTGGSYNEQFF.

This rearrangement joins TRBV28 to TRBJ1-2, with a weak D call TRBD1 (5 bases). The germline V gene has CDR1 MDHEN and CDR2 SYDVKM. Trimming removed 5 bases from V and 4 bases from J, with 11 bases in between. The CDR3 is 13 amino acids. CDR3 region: CASSIREAYGYTF. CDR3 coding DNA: TGTGCCAGCAGTATCAGGGAGGCCTATGGCTACACCTTC.

In DNA form, the CDR3 reads TGTGCCAGCAGTTTAGGCGGGACAGCCAAAAACATTCAGTACTTC. Translating it yields CASSLGGTAKNIQYF. V and J are TRBV28 and TRBJ2-4; possible D gene TRBD2, 6 bases. Trimming pared 2 bases from V and 0 bases from J, leaving 8 bases between. The CDR3 consists of 15 residues. The germline V gene encodes CDR1 MDHEN and CDR2 SYDVKM.

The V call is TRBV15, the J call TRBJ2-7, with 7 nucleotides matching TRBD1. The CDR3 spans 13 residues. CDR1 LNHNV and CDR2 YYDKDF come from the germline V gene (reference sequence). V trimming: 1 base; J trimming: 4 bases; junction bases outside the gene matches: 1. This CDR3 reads CATSRGGQYEQYF. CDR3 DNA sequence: TGTGCCACCAGCAGAGGGGGACAGTACGAGCAGTACTTC.

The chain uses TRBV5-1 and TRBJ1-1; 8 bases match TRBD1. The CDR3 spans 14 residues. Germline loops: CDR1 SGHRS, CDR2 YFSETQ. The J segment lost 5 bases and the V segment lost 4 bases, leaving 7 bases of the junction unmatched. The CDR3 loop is CASSGSGGQTEAFF. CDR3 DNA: TGCGCCAGCAGCGGATCAGGGGGCCAGACTGAAGCTTTCTTT.

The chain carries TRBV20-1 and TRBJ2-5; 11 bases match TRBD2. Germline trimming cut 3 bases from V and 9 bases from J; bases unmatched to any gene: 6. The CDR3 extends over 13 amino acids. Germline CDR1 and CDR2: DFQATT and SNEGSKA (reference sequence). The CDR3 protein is CSASQGLADPQYF. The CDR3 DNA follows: TGCAGTGCTAGTCAGGGACTAGCGGATCCCCAGTACTTC.

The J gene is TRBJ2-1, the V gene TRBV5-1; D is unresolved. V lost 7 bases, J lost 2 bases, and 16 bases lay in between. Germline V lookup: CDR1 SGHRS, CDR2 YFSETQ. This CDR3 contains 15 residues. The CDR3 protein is CASGQIQTPYNEQFF. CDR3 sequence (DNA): TGCGCCAGCGGCCAAATCCAGACCCCCTACAATGAGCAGTTCTTC.

CDR3 sequence (DNA): TGTGCCAGTAGTGACCGGGACAGGGTTTACTATGGCTACACCTTC. It encodes CASSDRDRVYYGYTF. The rearrangement joins TRBV19 to TRBJ1-2, with 9 bases lining up with TRBD1. CDR1 and CDR2 (germline): LNHDA, SQIVND (reference sequence). The length of the CDR3 is 15 residues. The J segment lost 3 bases and the V segment lost 5 bases, leaving 7 bases of the junction unmatched.

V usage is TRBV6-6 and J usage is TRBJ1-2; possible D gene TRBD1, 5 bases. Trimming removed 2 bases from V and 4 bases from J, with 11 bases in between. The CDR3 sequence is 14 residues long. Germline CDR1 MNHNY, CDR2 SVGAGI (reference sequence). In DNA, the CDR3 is TGTGCCAGCAGTTACAGGGGCCCAGGCTATGGCTACACCTTC. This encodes CASSYRGPGYGYTF.

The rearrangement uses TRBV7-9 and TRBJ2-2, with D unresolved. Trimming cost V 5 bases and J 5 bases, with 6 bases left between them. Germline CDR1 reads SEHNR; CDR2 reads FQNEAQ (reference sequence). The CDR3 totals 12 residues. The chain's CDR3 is CASSLGTGELFF. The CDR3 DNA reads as TGTGCCAGCAGCCTCGGGACCGGGGAGCTGTTTTTT.

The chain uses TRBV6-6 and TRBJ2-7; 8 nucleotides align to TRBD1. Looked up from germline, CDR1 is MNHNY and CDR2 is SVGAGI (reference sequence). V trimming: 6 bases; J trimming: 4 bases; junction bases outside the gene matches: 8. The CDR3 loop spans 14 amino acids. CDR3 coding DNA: TGTGCCAGCAGCCCGGCAGGGGGCACGTACGAGCAGTACTTC. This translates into CASSPAGGTYEQYF.

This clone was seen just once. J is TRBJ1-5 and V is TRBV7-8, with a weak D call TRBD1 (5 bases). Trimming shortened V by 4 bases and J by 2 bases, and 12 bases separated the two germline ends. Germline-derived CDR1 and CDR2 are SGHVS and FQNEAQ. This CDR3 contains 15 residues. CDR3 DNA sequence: TGTGCCAGCAGCTCGGACATCTTAGGCAATCAGCCCCAGCATTTT. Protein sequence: CASSSDILGNQPQHF.

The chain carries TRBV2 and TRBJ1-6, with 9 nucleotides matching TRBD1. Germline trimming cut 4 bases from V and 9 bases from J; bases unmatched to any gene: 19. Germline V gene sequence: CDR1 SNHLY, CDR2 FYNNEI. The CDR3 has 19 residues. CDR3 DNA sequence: TGTGCCAGCAGTGTGGAATCCGGGACAGGGCGCTCAAGGAGTTCACCCCTCCACTTT. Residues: CASSVESGTGRSRSSPLHF.

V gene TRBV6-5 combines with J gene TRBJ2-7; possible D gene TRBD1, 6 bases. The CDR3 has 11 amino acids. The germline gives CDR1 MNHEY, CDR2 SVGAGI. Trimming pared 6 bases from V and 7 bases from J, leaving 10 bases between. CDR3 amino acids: CASSGTLEQYF. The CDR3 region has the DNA TGTGCCAGCAGCGGGACATTGGAGCAGTACTTC.

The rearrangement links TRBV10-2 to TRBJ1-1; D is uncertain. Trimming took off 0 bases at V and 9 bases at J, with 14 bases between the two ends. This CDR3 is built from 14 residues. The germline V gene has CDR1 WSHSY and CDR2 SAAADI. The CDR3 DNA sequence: TGCGCCAGCAGTGAGTCTGGGCAAGGGTATAAAGCTTTCTTT. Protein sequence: CASSESGQGYKAFF.

The DNA of the CDR3 is TGTGCCAGCAGTTTATCTTGGACAGGGGGCACTGAAGCTTTCTTT. It is translated as CASSLSWTGGTEAFF. J is TRBJ1-1 and V is TRBV27; 10 bases line up with TRBD1. Looked up from germline, CDR1 is MNHEY and CDR2 is SMNVEV (reference sequence). The length of the CDR3 is 15 residues. J gave up 4 bases and V 0 bases, and 2 bases lay outside the gene matches.

In DNA, the CDR3 is TGTGCCAGCTCACCAACGGTATCCTACGAGCAGTACTTC. It codes for CASSPTVSYEQYF. V and J are TRBV18 and TRBJ2-7; D gene uncertain. Per germline, CDR1 KGHSH and CDR2 LQKENI. Trimming cost V 2 bases and J 1 base, with 6 bases left between them. This CDR3 region has 13 residues.

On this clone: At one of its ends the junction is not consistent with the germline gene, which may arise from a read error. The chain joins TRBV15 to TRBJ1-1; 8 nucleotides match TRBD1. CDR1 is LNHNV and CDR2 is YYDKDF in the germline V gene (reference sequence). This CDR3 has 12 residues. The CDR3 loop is CATSRGPREAFF. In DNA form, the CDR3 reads TGTGCCACTAGCAGGGGGCCACGAGAAGCTTTCTTT.

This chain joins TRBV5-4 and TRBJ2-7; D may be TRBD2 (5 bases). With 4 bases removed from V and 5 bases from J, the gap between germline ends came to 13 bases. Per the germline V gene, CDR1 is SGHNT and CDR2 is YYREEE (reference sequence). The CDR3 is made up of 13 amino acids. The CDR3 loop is CASSRDLFNEQYF. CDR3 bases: TGTGCCAGCAGCCGGGATCTATTCAACGAGCAGTACTTC.

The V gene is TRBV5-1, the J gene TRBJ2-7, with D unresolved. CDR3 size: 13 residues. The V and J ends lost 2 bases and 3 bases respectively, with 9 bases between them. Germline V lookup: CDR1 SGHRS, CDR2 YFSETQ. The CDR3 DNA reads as TGCGCCAGCAGCTTACCTGGAATCTACGAGCAGTACTTC. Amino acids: CASSLPGIYEQYF.

Written as DNA, the CDR3 is TGTGCCAGCAGTATAAGGGGAGGCACTGAAGCTTTCTTT. Protein product: CASSIRGGTEAFF. The chain couples TRBV12-3 or TRBV12-4 to TRBJ1-1; perhaps TRBD1 as D (5 bases). Trimming left V 5 bases short and J 4 bases short, with 11 bases between. CDR3 length: 13 residues.

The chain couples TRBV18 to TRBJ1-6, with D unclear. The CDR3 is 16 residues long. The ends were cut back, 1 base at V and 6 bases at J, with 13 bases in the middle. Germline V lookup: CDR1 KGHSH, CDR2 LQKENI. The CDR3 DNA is TGTGCCAGCTCACCACAAGGCCAGGCGCCTAATTCACCCCTCCACTTT. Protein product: CASSPQGQAPNSPLHF.

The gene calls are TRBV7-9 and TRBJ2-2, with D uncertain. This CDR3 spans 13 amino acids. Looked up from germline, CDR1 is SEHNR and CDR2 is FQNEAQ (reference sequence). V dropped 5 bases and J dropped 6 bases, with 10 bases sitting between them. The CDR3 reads CASSPPRSGELFF. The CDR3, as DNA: TGTGCCAGCAGCCCCCCGCGATCCGGGGAGCTGTTTTTT.

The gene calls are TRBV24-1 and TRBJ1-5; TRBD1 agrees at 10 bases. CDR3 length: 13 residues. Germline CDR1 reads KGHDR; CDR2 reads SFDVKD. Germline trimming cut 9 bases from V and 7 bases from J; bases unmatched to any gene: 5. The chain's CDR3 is CATGDRGGQPQHF. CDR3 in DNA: TGTGCCACCGGGGACAGGGGAGGACAGCCCCAGCATTTT.

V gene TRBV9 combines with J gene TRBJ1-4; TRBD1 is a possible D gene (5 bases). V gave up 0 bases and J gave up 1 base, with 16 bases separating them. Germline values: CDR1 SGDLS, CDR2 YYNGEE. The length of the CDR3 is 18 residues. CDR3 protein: CASSVALTDGGTNEKLFF. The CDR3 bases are TGTGCCAGCAGCGTAGCTCTGACAGACGGTGGAACTAATGAAAAACTGTTTTTT.

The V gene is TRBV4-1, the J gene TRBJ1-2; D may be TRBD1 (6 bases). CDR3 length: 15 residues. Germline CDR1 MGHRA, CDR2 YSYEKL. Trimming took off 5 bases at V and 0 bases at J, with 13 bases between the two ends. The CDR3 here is CASSERTEANYGYTF. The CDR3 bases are TGCGCCAGCAGCGAAAGGACAGAAGCTAACTATGGCTACACCTTC.

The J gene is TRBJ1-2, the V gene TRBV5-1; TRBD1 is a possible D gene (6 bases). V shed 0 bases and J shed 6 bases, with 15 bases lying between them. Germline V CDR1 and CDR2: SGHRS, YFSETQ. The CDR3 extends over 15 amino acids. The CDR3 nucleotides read TGCGCCAGCAGCTTGGACTACAGGGAAATAGATGGCTACACCTTC. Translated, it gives CASSLDYREIDGYTF.

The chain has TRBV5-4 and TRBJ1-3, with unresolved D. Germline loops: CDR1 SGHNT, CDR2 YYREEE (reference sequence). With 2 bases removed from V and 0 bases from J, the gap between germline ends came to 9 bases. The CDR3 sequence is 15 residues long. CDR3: CASSLGGNSGNTIYF. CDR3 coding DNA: TGTGCCAGCAGCTTAGGAGGGAACTCTGGAAACACCATATATTTT.

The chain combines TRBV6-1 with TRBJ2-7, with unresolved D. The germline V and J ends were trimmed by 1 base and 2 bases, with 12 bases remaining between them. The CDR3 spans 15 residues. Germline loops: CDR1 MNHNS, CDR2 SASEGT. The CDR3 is CASSEGPAPTYEQYF. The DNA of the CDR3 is TGTGCCAGCAGTGAAGGCCCTGCACCAACCTACGAGCAGTACTTC.

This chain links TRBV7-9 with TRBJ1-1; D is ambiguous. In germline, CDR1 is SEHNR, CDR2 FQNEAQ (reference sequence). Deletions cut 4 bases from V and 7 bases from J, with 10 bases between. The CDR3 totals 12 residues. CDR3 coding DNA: TGTGCCAGCAGCTCCTTTGAAGTTGAAGCTTTCTTT. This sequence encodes CASSSFEVEAFF.